The rows below give T cell receptor beta chains drawn from one sample of a study of follicular helper T cells after annual influenza vaccination. Here immunoSEQ multiplex PCR was the method, and the copy in TCRdb shows in-frame clones only, minus some. Here the sample spans roughly 7,100 clones, over 75% being singletons. The source material was CXCR5- memory CD4+ T cells sorted from blood, sampled 7 days after influenza vaccination. All receptors come from an adult who received the influenza vaccine. The CDR3 runs from the conserved cysteine through the conserved F or W. The D gene is left open where the match is weak. A row's size may be missing; if present it is once, few, many or a size class.

size	V	D	length	J	CDR3	DNA
once	TRBV5-6	TRBD1	18	TRBJ1-4	CASSIRTGGTRTNEKLFF	TGTGCCAGCAGCATTCGGACAGGGGGCACGAGAACTAATGAAAAACTGTTTTTT
NA	TRBV6-4	NA	11	TRBJ1-1	CASRGNTEAFF	TGTGCCAGCAGAGGGAACACTGAAGCTTTCTTT
NA	TRBV6-5	NA	16	TRBJ2-7	CASSYSRPEVNYEQYF	TGTGCCAGCAGTTACTCGAGACCCGAGGTTAACTACGAGCAGTACTTC
NA	TRBV10-3	NA	13	TRBJ1-1	CAISAGLHTEAFF	TGTGCCATCAGTGCAGGTCTTCACACTGAAGCTTTCTTT
NA	TRBV4-3	NA	13	TRBJ2-7	CASSQDNWSEQYF	TGCGCCAGCAGCCAAGATAACTGGTCCGAGCAGTACTTC
NA	TRBV19	NA	13	TRBJ1-2	CASSIDAGYGYTF	TGTGCCAGTAGTATAGACGCGGGCTATGGCTACACCTTC
NA	TRBV6-5	TRBD1	14	TRBJ2-7	CASSRDRTAYEQYF	TGTGCCAGCAGTCGGGACAGGACAGCCTACGAGCAGTACTTC
NA	TRBV18	NA	13	TRBJ2-5	CASSPTVQETQYF	TGTGCCAGCTCACCCACGGTGCAAGAGACCCAGTACTTC
NA	TRBV29-1	NA	14	TRBJ2-3	CSVVRAFSTDTQYF	TGCAGCGTTGTCCGGGCCTTTAGCACAGATACGCAGTATTTT
once	TRBV6-5	NA	13	TRBJ1-1	CASISGADTEAFF	TGTGCCAGCATATCCGGGGCGGACACTGAAGCTTTCTTT
NA	TRBV6-1	TRBD1	14	TRBJ1-5	CASRTGVMFQPQHF	TGTGCCAGCCGGACAGGCGTGATGTTTCAGCCCCAGCATTTT
NA	TRBV6-1	NA	15	TRBJ2-7	CASRNWVQGTYEQYF	TGTGCCAGCCGAAACTGGGTCCAGGGAACCTACGAGCAGTACTTC
few	TRBV14	TRBD1	13	TRBJ1-2	CASSRGQGNGYTF	TGTGCCAGCAGCCGAGGACAGGGAAATGGCTACACCTTC
NA	TRBV7-9	NA	12	TRBJ2-2	CASSLGRGELFF	TGTGCCAGCAGCTTAGGACGCGGGGAGCTGTTTTTT
NA	TRBV27	TRBD1	15	TRBJ2-7	CASSPLRGFNYEQYF	TGTGCCAGCAGTCCGCTCAGGGGGTTTAACTACGAGCAGTACTTC
NA	TRBV5-1	TRBD2	18	TRBJ2-7	CASSLALGLAGTSYEQYF	TGCGCCAGCAGCTTGGCCTTGGGGCTAGCGGGTACCTCCTACGAGCAGTACTTC
NA	TRBV13	NA	15	TRBJ2-1	CASSQFWSSYNEQFF	TGTGCCAGCAGCCAGTTCTGGAGCTCCTACAATGAGCAGTTCTTC
NA	TRBV5-1	NA	15	TRBJ2-3	CASSSAFTGTGTQYF	TGCGCCAGCAGCTCGGCGTTCACAGGGACGGGTACGCAGTATTTT
few	TRBV28	NA	11	TRBJ1-4	CASGPYEKLFF	TGTGCCAGCGGTCCGTATGAAAAACTGTTTTTT
NA	TRBV5-1	TRBD1	16	TRBJ1-1	CASSPGTDWQNTEAFF	TGCGCCAGCAGTCCCGGGACAGATTGGCAAAACACTGAAGCTTTCTTT
once	TRBV15	TRBD1	18	TRBJ2-1	CATSRGTNRDSIYNEQFF	TGTGCCACCAGCAGGGGCACAAACCGGGACAGTATCTACAATGAGCAGTTCTTC
NA	TRBV6-5	NA	12	TRBJ2-3	CASSRGTDTQYF	TGTGCCAGCAGCAGGGGCACAGATACGCAGTATTTT
NA	TRBV5-1	NA	14	TRBJ1-1	CASSEITGSGEAFF	TGCGCCAGCAGCGAAATTACAGGGTCGGGTGAAGCTTTCTTT
NA	TRBV5-1	TRBD1	13	TRBJ2-1	CASSPDRANEQFF	TGCGCCAGCAGCCCAGACAGGGCCAATGAGCAGTTCTTC
NA	TRBV18	TRBD1	15	TRBJ1-1	CASSPQGAGNTEAFF	TGTGCCAGCTCACCCCAGGGGGCGGGGAACACTGAAGCTTTCTTT
NA	TRBV29-1	NA	14	TRBJ2-1	CSVVGGRVWNEQFF	TGCAGCGTTGTGGGGGGGCGTGTGTGGAATGAGCAGTTCTTC
NA	TRBV2	TRBD1	14	TRBJ2-5	CASSGQGGKETQYF	TGTGCCAGCAGCGGACAGGGGGGGAAAGAGACCCAGTACTTC
NA	TRBV28	NA	14	TRBJ2-5	CASSRGSPRGTQYF	TGTGCCAGCAGCCGAGGGTCACCCCGCGGGACCCAGTACTTC
NA	TRBV7-2	NA	18	TRBJ2-5	CASSLELRAGGHQETQYF	TGTGCCAGCAGCTTAGAGTTGAGGGCTGGGGGCCACCAAGAGACCCAGTACTTC
few	TRBV5-1	TRBD1	13	TRBJ1-2	CASSHGQGAGYTF	TGCGCCAGCAGCCATGGACAGGGTGCTGGCTACACCTTC
few	TRBV5-1	NA	17	TRBJ2-5	CASSLGQGPWYQETQYF	TGCGCCAGCAGCTTGGGCCAGGGACCCTGGTACCAAGAGACCCAGTACTTC
NA	TRBV5-4	NA	14	TRBJ1-1	CASSLGFDDAGAFF	TGTGCCAGCAGCTTGGGATTCGACGACGCCGGGGCTTTCTTT